These T cell receptor beta chains were read from a single sample in a study of early T cells in non-severe SARS-CoV-2 infection. TCRdb called the 5' RACE reads again in MiXCR, with one record for every CDR3 protein. The sample lists about 98,000 distinct CDR3 sequences; over 13% were seen once. What was sequenced was whole blood. Every receptor here comes from an adult who was a healthcare worker with PCR-confirmed SARS-CoV-2 infection or an uninfected control (not recorded which). The conserved cysteine and the conserved F or W are not part of the CDR3 here. Each record gives: J gene, V gene, clone size, CDR3 protein. Some rows have no size entry. The others give once, few or many, or a class for an expanded clone.

TRBJ2-3,TRBV20-1,few,SARKPDISTDTQY
TRBJ2-1,TRBV11-3,many,ASSGGGLAGVNEQF
TRBJ1-1,TRBV6-1,few,ASQGEYTEVF
TRBJ1-2,TRBV12-5,few,ASGPTGGNGYT
TRBJ2-1,TRBV7-9,few,ASSTGTGGLAGAHEQF
TRBJ2-1,TRBV20-1,many,SPREGRDEQF
TRBJ2-1,TRBV29-1,few,SVDHSGREGNEQF
TRBJ2-1,TRBV28,few,ASSLLRGEQF
TRBJ1-6,TRBV29-1,.,SVPLRGPYNSPLH
TRBJ1-5,TRBV4-1,.,ASSLLDQRGSQPQH
TRBJ2-1,TRBV29-1,many,SVLGLAGVEGF
TRBJ1-1,TRBV27,many,ASKDRGSFEAF
TRBJ2-2,TRBV10-3,many,AIRDPSGRSRTGELF
TRBJ2-7,TRBV29-1,.,SVLGQGTYEQY
TRBJ1-1,TRBV5-1,.,ASRVDQSNTEAF
TRBJ1-5,TRBV5-5,few,ASSVGQGGSNQPQH
TRBJ1-2,TRBV27,few,ASRTGTAPYT
TRBJ1-4,TRBV14,.,ASSQVREKLF
TRBJ1-1,TRBV29-1,many,SVEGTAMSEAF
TRBJ2-5,TRBV25-1,.,AISDALIQETQY
TRBJ2-1,TRBV20-1,many,SARFGGNSYNEQF
TRBJ2-7,TRBV5-1,many,ASSQADGSTEQY
TRBJ1-3,TRBV20-1,.,SARGDAGTRNTIY
TRBJ1-5,TRBV6-5,.,ASSRTPGHLTFQPQH
TRBJ2-6,TRBV28,few,ASRPRGRNPSGANVLT
TRBJ1-6,TRBV11-1,few,ASSPDDRGWSPLH
TRBJ1-1,TRBV29-1,.,SALSEMTEAF
TRBJ2-5,TRBV5-1,few,ASSFTIPETQY
TRBJ1-5,TRBV11-2,.,ASSLGYGGGQPQH
TRBJ2-6,TRBV29-1,few,SVVLDRRSSGANVLT
TRBJ1-1,TRBV7-6,.,ASSSAQDMNTEAF
TRBJ1-5,TRBV18,.,ASSPTAGAPSNQPQH
TRBJ2-7,TRBV10-3,.,ATRSEGNEQY
TRBJ1-6,TRBV20-1,few,SARGTPYSPLH
TRBJ1-2,TRBV7-2,.,ASSLRAFYGYT
TRBJ1-2,TRBV7-8,few,ASSLYGEHNYGYT